These T cell receptor beta chains were read from a single sample in a study of control samples from healthy donors and cancer patients. TCRdb's copy holds only in-frame clones and misses some; the assay was immunoSEQ multiplex PCR. Of about 67,000 clones in the sample, about 87% are singletons; the top ten hold under 2.5%. The sample taken for sequencing was PBMCs. The receptors here all came from a woman in her fifties or sixties with head and neck cancer. The CDR3 runs from the conserved cysteine through the conserved F or W. The D gene is left open where the match is weak. Rows may omit the clone size; those that give it use once, few, many or a size class.

v_call,j_call,d_call,clone_size,cdr3_aa
TRBV4-2,TRBJ2-3,NA,NA,CASSQGSSTDTQYF
TRBV11-2,TRBJ2-1,TRBD2,NA,CASSRVGTTYNEQFF
TRBV9,TRBJ2-7,TRBD1,NA,CASSVGSGTGQLGEQYF
TRBV10-3,TRBJ2-2,NA,NA,CAISGVGTGELFF
TRBV3-1/TRBV3-2,TRBJ1-4,NA,NA,CASSEGRGKLFF
TRBV7-9,TRBJ2-4,NA,NA,CASSPLSGTPKNIQYF
TRBV5-1,TRBJ1-2,NA,NA,CASSQNGPPWDGYTF
TRBV19,TRBJ2-2,TRBD2,NA,CASSQRTSGGAGELFF
TRBV5-1,TRBJ2-1,TRBD2,few,CASSPSGTSRATVAFF
TRBV7-2,TRBJ2-7,NA,once,CASSLSGSQGREQYF
TRBV7-8,TRBJ2-1,NA,NA,CASSFFREADNEQFF
TRBV2,TRBJ2-1,TRBD2,NA,CASSVRTSINEQFF
TRBV29-1,TRBJ2-7,TRBD1,NA,CSVGGTGFHEQYF
TRBV4-2,TRBJ2-7,NA,NA,CASSQEGSPLPYEQYF
TRBV7-8,TRBJ1-1,NA,NA,CASSSLGGAYTEAFF
TRBV10-3,TRBJ1-2,NA,NA,CAISERQYGYTF
TRBV2,TRBJ2-5,NA,NA,CASSLGGGKETQYF
TRBV30,TRBJ2-1,NA,NA,CAYTDYNEQFF
TRBV15,TRBJ1-1,NA,NA,CATSRGQLMNTEAFF
TRBV15,TRBJ2-3,NA,NA,CATSRDGQNTDTQYF
TRBV19,TRBJ2-3,NA,once,CASSASTDTQYF
TRBV5-1,TRBJ2-7,NA,NA,CASSPGALYEQYF
TRBV5-1,TRBJ1-6,NA,NA,CASSLEGNSPLHF